This T cell receptor beta chain was sequenced during a study of T-cell memory formation after mild COVID-19 (dated by TCRdb to about 2021). Concerning the study at large: Most TCR sequence clusters were specific to one of the two donors. The cohort comprised two young, previously healthy adult volunteers, one female and one male. T-cell clones expanding and contracting after mild COVID-19 in a couple of donors were tracked by longitudinal TCRalpha and TCRbeta repertoire sequencing. General study outcomes and caveats: SARS-CoV-2 specificity was not confirmed for the second-wave clones peaking on day 37. Contracting CD4+ clones were found mainly in CM and EM memory subsets, while CD8+ clones were enriched in EMRA. The study covered only a couple of mild cases, and larger cohorts including severe cases with pre-infection samples were considered necessary. Clones that contracted from day 15 to 85 showed balanced CD4/CD8 phenotypes, whereas a second wave of clones that expanded from day 15 to 37 leaned towards CD4+. Some responding clones were found in pre-infection memory, which suggests that pre-existing cross-reactive memory T cells took part in the SARS-CoV-2 response.

The instrument was an Illumina NovaSeq 6000. Using 5'RACE with constant-segment primers, TCRalpha and TCRbeta cDNA libraries were constructed, with sample barcodes and unique molecular identifiers added in the process. Trizol reagent was used to extract RNA from every sample. Library amplification was performed in two PCR steps, and a second sample barcode and Illumina TruSeq adapters were introduced in the second step. Sequencing of the libraries was done on an Illumina NovaSeq, producing 2 x 150 bp paired-end reads. As for how the authors treated the data: Reads were demultiplexed and collapsed into UMI-guided consensus sequences with migec v1.2.7. With mixcr v2.1.11, UMI consensuses were aligned to TRA and TRB V and J templates and assembled into clonotypes. Clonotypes were classified as expanded or contracted when called significant by both edgeR and NoisET, with noise models trained on biological replicates. For edgeR calls, the thresholds were a false discovery rate-adjusted p below 0.01 and a log2 fold-change of 1. As an exploratory analysis of dynamics, max-normalized trajectories of the 1000 most abundant clonotypes were examined with PCA combined with hierarchical clustering. Separately sequenced CD4+ and CD8+ repertoires were used to assign a CD4 or CD8 phenotype to each responding clone. The public reads were run again by TCRdb, first through fastp at Q25 and then through MiXCR, and only productive beta chains were kept. Each CDR3 protein gets just one entry, which takes the most common genes and DNA from the rows behind it. For this entry, the V and J calls and clone size follow TCRdb and not the study's own pipeline. Within this sample are about 560,000 distinct CDR3 sequences, with less than 25% of them counted one time only. The leading ten clones occupy around 9.2% of the sample.

This clonotype was detected only a few times. Its antigen is currently not known. No qualities accompany the bases; no much larger clone lies one base away. Inclusive of the bounding cysteine and phenylalanine, the CDR3 is 15 residues long. Left in the record is the CDR3 DNA by itself, 45 bases read in frame from the first base. The junction carries 13 bases between V and J, which are trimmed by 0 bases and 7 bases respectively. Ficoll-Paque density gradient centrifugation was the method used to isolate PBMCs. Sequences were obtained from PBMCs or a T cell subset sorted from them (not recorded which). This chain is built from TRBV12-3 or TRBV12-4 and TRBJ1-5; the D gene is perhaps TRBD1, on 6 matching bases. This TCR was recovered from an adult woman who had mild COVID-19 (a few samples of this study predate the infection). The sample titles of this study are shuffled in the database, so cell type and time point are left out; the donor was told from shared clones. The CDR3 loop reads CASSLAGGRRQPQHF. The sequenced DNA is TGTGCCAGCAGTTTAGCCGGGGGCAGGAGACAGCCCCAGCATTTT.